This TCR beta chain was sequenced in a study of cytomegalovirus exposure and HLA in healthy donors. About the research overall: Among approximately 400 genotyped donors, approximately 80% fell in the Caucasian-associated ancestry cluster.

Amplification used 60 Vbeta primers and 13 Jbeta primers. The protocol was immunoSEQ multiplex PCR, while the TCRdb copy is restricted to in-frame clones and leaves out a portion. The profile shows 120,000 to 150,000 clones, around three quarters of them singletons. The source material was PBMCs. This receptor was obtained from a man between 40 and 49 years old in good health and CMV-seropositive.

For the CDR3, the DNA is TGTGCCAGCTCACCGAATCGCAGGGTGATCTACGAGCAGTACTTC. Translating it yields CASSPNRRVIYEQYF. The chain has TRBV18 and TRBJ2-7, with D maybe TRBD1 (5 bases). Germline assignment: CDR1 KGHSH and CDR2 LQKENI. Trimming removed 3 bases at V and 3 bases at J, with 15 bases between. The CDR3 loop spans 15 amino acids.